A single sample gave rise to the 20 T cell receptor beta chains below, sequenced in a study of vaccination effects on CD4 cells after COVID-19. Clones were read by immunoSEQ multiplex PCR, and TCRdb kept only the in-frame ones, dropping some. Found here are more than 9,000 clones, over 60% of them singletons; the top ten hold more than 8%. ViraFEST assay sequencing came after antigen-specific CD4+ T cells were expanded with viral peptide pools. Isolation of CD4+ T cells took place after less than twelve days of culture. It was two doses of either the BNT162b2 or mRNA-1273 vaccine that participants received. Their antigen targets remain unknown. The sample here was CD4+ T cells from PBMCs cultured with SARS-CoV-2 spike peptides, taken after COVID-19 vaccination. Receptor source: a human donor who received a COVID-19 vaccine.

This clone occurred a few times. This chain links TRBV3-1 (or the pseudogene TRBV3-2) with TRBJ1-1; D unresolved. The germline V gene encodes CDR1 LGHDT and CDR2 YNNKEL (reference sequence). There are 13 residues in the CDR3. V dropped 4 bases and J dropped 0 bases, with 6 bases sitting between them. CDR3 DNA: TGTGCCAGCAGCCGAGGGATGAACACTGAAGCTTTCTTT. Translation: CASSRGMNTEAFF.

By share, this clone counts as large. The genes are TRBV18 and TRBJ1-2; no firm D call. The germline V gene has CDR1 KGHSH and CDR2 LQKENI. The CDR3 runs to 15 residues. The ends were cut back, 2 bases at V and 2 bases at J, with 12 bases in the middle. The chain's CDR3 is CASSPEAGLNYGYTF. The CDR3 coding sequence is TGTGCCAGCTCACCAGAGGCCGGGCTAAACTATGGCTACACCTTC.

V gene TRBV9 combines with J gene TRBJ2-1, with 8 bases that match TRBD2. The CDR3 sequence is 16 residues long. V lost 1 base to trimming and J lost 5 bases; unmatched junction nucleotides: 8. Germline V lookup: CDR1 SGDLS, CDR2 YYNGEE. CDR3 protein: CASSVWPGLDDNEQFF. Here the CDR3 DNA reads TGTGCCAGCAGCGTATGGCCGGGACTAGATGACAATGAGCAGTTCTTC.

The chain has TRBV5-4 and TRBJ2-6; TRBD2 might be the D (6 bases). Looked up from germline, CDR1 is SGHNT and CDR2 is YYREEE (reference sequence). V was pared by 10 bases and J by 2 bases, with 13 bases between. The CDR3 has 14 amino acids. CDR3 DNA: TGTGCCGCGCGGGGAGGAGCTGGGGCCAACGTCCTGACTTTC. Translating it yields CAARGGAGANVLTF.

This chain links TRBV19 with TRBJ1-1; a possible D gene is TRBD1 (6 bases). Germline V lookup: CDR1 LNHDA, CDR2 SQIVND (reference sequence). The length of the CDR3 is 14 residues. Trimming pared 5 bases from V and 6 bases from J, leaving 16 bases between. The CDR3 reads CASSRPGEVAEAFF. CDR3 nucleotides: TGTGCCAGTAGTCGGCCAGGGGAAGTCGCTGAAGCTTTCTTT.

The chain carries TRBV27 and TRBJ1-5; D gene ambiguous. The CDR3 runs 14 residues. V was trimmed by 2 bases and J by 0 bases, leaving 5 bases between them. CDR1 MNHEY and CDR2 SMNVEV come from the germline V gene (reference sequence). This chain's CDR3 is CASSLGGSNQPQHF. The CDR3 DNA is TGTGCCAGCAGTTTAGGTGGTAGCAATCAGCCCCAGCATTTT.

The chain is built from TRBV5-1 and TRBJ2-5, with TRBD1 matching 9 bases. V gave up 4 bases and J gave up 0 bases; unmatched junction bases: 7. Germline V gives CDR1 SGHRS, CDR2 YFSETQ. There are 16 residues in the CDR3. In DNA, the CDR3 is TGCGCCAGCAGCCTGGGGACAGGGAGGTACCAAGAGACCCAGTACTTC. Translating gives CASSLGTGRYQETQYF.

The rearrangement links TRBV7-9 to TRBJ1-4; maybe TRBD1 (5 bases). V lost 5 bases and J lost 10, with 14 bases in between. The CDR3 totals 13 residues. Germline V gene lookup returns CDR1 SEHNR and CDR2 FQNEAQ (reference sequence). The CDR3 sequence: CASSPRGQGKLFF. The CDR3 DNA reads as TGTGCCAGCAGCCCCCGGGGCCAGGGAAAACTGTTTTTT.

The chain recombines TRBV2 with TRBJ1-2; D uncertain. CDR3 size: 12 residues. Germline V lookup: CDR1 SNHLY, CDR2 FYNNEI. Trimming took off 5 bases at V and 7 bases at J, with 11 bases between the two ends. CDR3 nucleotide sequence: TGTGCCAGCAGTAATCTGGCGCTTGGCTACACCTTC. It is translated as CASSNLALGYTF.

The rearrangement links TRBV11-2 to TRBJ1-2; D remains ambiguous. This CDR3 has 14 residues. V lost 1 base, J lost 4 bases, and 10 bases lay in between. Germline CDR1 is SGHAT and CDR2 is FQNNGV. In DNA form, the CDR3 reads TGTGCCAGCAGCTTAGTTAGGGCCCGCTATGGCTACACCTTC. Translation gives CASSLVRARYGYTF.

The chain has TRBV7-2 and TRBJ1-5; the match to TRBD1 covers 9 bases. The CDR3 loop spans 18 amino acids. CDR1 is SGHTA and CDR2 is FQGNSA in the germline V gene. V trimming: 4 bases; J trimming: 2 bases; junction bases outside the gene matches: 12. The CDR3, as DNA: TGTGCCAGCAGCTCGGGACAGGGTAGTTTTGGCGGCAATCAGCCCCAGCATTTT. It translates to CASSSGQGSFGGNQPQHF.

V gene TRBV29-1 combines with J gene TRBJ2-1, with TRBD2 matching over 8 bases. CDR1 SQVTM and CDR2 ANQGSEA come from the germline V gene. The CDR3 is 14 amino acids. V shed 5 bases, J shed 7 bases, and the junction held 10 bases outside the gene matches. This CDR3 reads CSVYQRELGNEQFF. CDR3 coding DNA: TGCAGCGTTTATCAGCGGGAGCTGGGGAATGAGCAGTTCTTC.

J is TRBJ1-5 and V is TRBV6-5; D remains ambiguous. Trimming took 7 bases from V and 6 from J, leaving 13 bases between them. The germline CDR1 and CDR2 sequences are MNHEY and SVGAGI. This CDR3 is 13 amino acids long. The CDR3 coding sequence is TGTGCCAGCACCCGAGATGGGAGTCAGCCCCAGCATTTT. As protein: CASTRDGSQPQHF.

This sequence joins TRBV7-3 and TRBJ2-1; 9 nucleotides match TRBD1. V lost 7 bases and J lost 4; bases outside the gene matches: 11. CDR1 and CDR2 (germline): SGHTA, FQGTGA. This CDR3 has 16 residues. This CDR3 reads CASTSGETGGYNEQFF. The CDR3 DNA reads TGTGCCAGCACCTCAGGGGAGACAGGGGGATACAATGAGCAGTTCTTC. The full variable domain, with the rest looked up from reference TRBV7-3 and TRBJ2-1, is GAGVSQTPSNKVTEKGKYVELRCDPISGHTALYWYRQSLGQGPEFLIYFQGTGAADDSGLPNDRFFAVRPEGSVSTLKIQRTERGDSAVYLCASTSGETGGYNEQFFGPGTRLTVL.

CDR3 sequence reads: CASSQEGQVGRAFF. The CDR3 DNA reads TGCGCCAGCAGCCAAGAGGGACAGGTGGGTCGGGCTTTCTTT. This chain links TRBV4-1 with TRBJ1-1; 8 bases map to TRBD1. After removal of 0 bases from V and 11 bases from J, the junction contained 8 bases not matched to a gene. Germline V gene data show CDR1 as MGHRA and CDR2 as YSYEKL. The CDR3 runs 14 residues.

The CDR3 sequence: CASSSIAGGPDEQFF. The CDR3 DNA reads TGTGCCAGCAGTTCCATAGCGGGGGGGCCCGATGAGCAGTTCTTC. V is TRBV6-5 and J is TRBJ2-1, with 11 bases matching TRBD2. Germline trimming cut 4 bases from V and 8 bases from J; bases unmatched to any gene: 7. Germline values: CDR1 MNHEY, CDR2 SVGAGI. The CDR3 is made up of 15 amino acids.

This sequence joins TRBV9 and TRBJ1-2, with D perhaps matching TRBD1 (5 bases). Per germline, CDR1 SGDLS and CDR2 YYNGEE. The germline V and J ends were trimmed by 4 bases and 0 bases, with 16 bases remaining between them. The CDR3 is 16 residues long. CDR3 coding DNA: TGTGCCAGCAGCCGATCTCCTCGACAGTCTAACTATGGCTACACCTTC. Translated: CASSRSPRQSNYGYTF.

In its sample, this clone was seen once. V usage is TRBV7-2 and J usage is TRBJ2-5, with a weak D call TRBD1 (5 bases). CDR1 SGHTA and CDR2 FQGNSA come from the germline V gene. The CDR3 consists of 15 residues. V dropped 2 bases and J dropped 1 base, with 11 bases sitting between them. The CDR3 spells CASSLRGLGQETQYF. The CDR3 DNA follows: TGTGCCAGCAGCTTAAGGGGTCTGGGCCAAGAGACCCAGTACTTC.

The chain joins TRBV24-1 to TRBJ2-7; TRBD2 matches at 7 bases. V lost 9 bases and J lost 5; bases outside the gene matches: 3. Germline values: CDR1 KGHDR, CDR2 SFDVKD. The CDR3 is 11 residues long. The CDR3 region has the DNA TGTGCCACCCGTGGGGGGGACGAGCAGTACTTC. It specifies CATRGGDEQYF.

This clone counts as medium-sized. This sequence joins TRBV3-1 (or the pseudogene TRBV3-2) and TRBJ1-2; the match to TRBD1 covers 7 bases. Germline trimming cut 4 bases from V and 7 bases from J; bases unmatched to any gene: 9. This CDR3 is 14 amino acids long. Per germline, CDR1 LGHDT and CDR2 YNNKEL (reference sequence). CDR3 nucleotide sequence: TGTGCCAGCAGCCCCACACAGGGGAGGGGTGGCTACACCTTC. Protein product: CASSPTQGRGGYTF.